This record covers a single T cell receptor beta chain. The antigen is not known. Amplified TCR beta CDR3 regions derived from RNA transcripts. With the HTBI primer set, the TCR CDR3 went through a first round of RT-PCR. TCRdb recomputed calls from the multiplex PCR reads with MiXCR, one row per CDR3 protein. Of roughly 650,000 distinct CDR3 sequences in the sample, approximately 16% were seen once. The V gene's germline CDR1 is DFQATT and CDR2 SNEGSKA (reference sequence). The CDR3 length is 13 residues. The junction had 4 bases not matched to a gene; V was cut back by 6 bases and J by 4 bases. The data were taken from a study of T cells in Graves' hyperthyroidism and ophthalmopathy. Study-wide findings and caveats: In validation, the model predicted ophthalmopathy. These predictions came a median about 6.5 months before onset. Classification by a 13 V-J model distinguished ophthalmopathy from stable hyperthyroidism.

Orbital computed tomography and thyroid ultrasound, together with serum TRAb and thyroxine and clinical symptoms, were used for diagnoses. The PBMCs were sourced from fresh peripheral blood (around 9.3 ml). Sequencing used blood. The TCR originated in a woman in her 40s with Graves' ophthalmopathy. This chain joins TRBV20-1 and TRBJ2-3, with 10 bases aligning to TRBD2. The CDR3 here is CSALAGGADTQYF. The CDR3 nucleotides read TGCAGTGCCTTAGCGGGAGGTGCAGATACGCAGTATTTT.